What follows are 29 T cell receptor beta chains derived from one specimen sequenced in a study of OX40 agonist ivuxolimab in advanced cancers. TCRdb's table, derived via immunoSEQ multiplex PCR, lists solely in-frame clones and lacks some. Seen here are roughly 75,000 clones, 80% to 90% observed once, and the top ten hold around 0.73%. The sample consisted of CD4+ or CD8+ T cells sorted from blood, taken in a trial of the OX40 agonist ivuxolimab. Receptors originate from an adult with an advanced solid tumor such as melanoma, head and neck, liver or kidney cancer.

The chain has TRBV7-2 and TRBJ1-2; the D gene is possibly TRBD1 (5 bases). This CDR3 comprises 15 residues. The V end lost 1 base, the J end lost 5 bases, and 14 bases lay between the germline ends. CDR1 is SGHTA, CDR2 FQGNSA, per germline. CDR3 residues: CASSLEPGHGYGYTF. The CDR3 DNA reads TGTGCCAGCAGCTTAGAACCGGGGCATGGTTATGGCTACACCTTC.

This chain links TRBV5-1 with TRBJ2-7; 13 bases are shared with TRBD2. The CDR3 is 15 residues long. In germline, CDR1 is SGHRS, CDR2 YFSETQ. Trimming removed 4 bases from V and 6 bases from J; junction bases left unmatched: 7. The CDR3 spells CASSLGLAGQGEQYF. The CDR3 DNA reads TGCGCCAGCAGCCTGGGACTAGCGGGGCAAGGCGAGCAGTACTTC. Complete variable domain (other parts from reference TRBV5-1 and TRBJ2-7): KAGVTQTPRYLIKTRGQQVTLSCSPISGHRSVSWYQQTPGQGLQFLFEYFSETQRNKGNFPGRFSGRQFSNSRSEMNVSTLELGDSALYLCASSLGLAGQGEQYFGPGTRLTVT.

The genes are TRBV7-2 and TRBJ2-3, with D perhaps TRBD2 (6 bases). V gave up 6 bases and J gave up 3 bases, with 16 bases separating them. CDR3 length: 15 amino acids. Germline loops: CDR1 SGHTA, CDR2 FQGNSA. In DNA form, the CDR3 reads TGTGCCAGCAGGGGCTCTGTCGGGGGAACAGATACGCAGTATTTT. The encoded protein is CASRGSVGGTDTQYF.

The chain has TRBV7-9 and TRBJ2-5; weak D call: TRBD2 (6 bases). The CDR3 has 14 residues. Germline-derived CDR1 and CDR2 are SEHNR and FQNEAQ (reference sequence). V gave up 5 bases and J gave up 1 base, with 11 bases separating them. DNA of the CDR3: TGTGCCAGCAGCCCATGGGGGGTCCAAGAGACCCAGTACTTC. Protein product: CASSPWGVQETQYF.

This chain joins TRBV11-2 and TRBJ2-5; weak D call: TRBD2 (5 bases). The CDR3 totals 11 residues. Germline lookup yields CDR1 SGHAT and CDR2 FQNNGV. The V and J ends lost 5 bases and 5 bases respectively, with 6 bases between them. The CDR3 region is CASSRGETQYF. CDR3 nucleotides: TGTGCCAGCAGCCGAGGGGAGACCCAGTACTTC.

This clone has just one count. The chain couples TRBV30 to TRBJ2-2; D perhaps matches TRBD1 (5 bases). V lost 1 base, J lost 8 bases, and 8 bases lay in between. Germline-derived CDR1 and CDR2 are GTSNPN and SVGIG (reference sequence). The CDR3 loop spans 12 amino acids. Written as DNA, the CDR3 is TGTGCCTGGAGTGAAGGGGTTGGGGAGCTGTTTTTT. It translates to CAWSEGVGELFF.

The V gene is TRBV4-3, the J gene TRBJ2-1; possible D gene TRBD1, 6 bases. The CDR3 is 15 residues long. Trimming left V 0 bases short and J 7 bases short, with 13 bases between. In germline, CDR1 is LGHNA, CDR2 YSLEER. CDR3 nucleotides: TGCGCCAGCAGCCAAGAGGGAGTAGGGGGTAATGAGCAGTTCTTC. It specifies CASSQEGVGGNEQFF.

The V and J genes are TRBV7-9 and TRBJ2-2; D is unclear. Trimming stripped 4 bases from V and 5 bases from J, with 14 bases between. CDR1 SEHNR and CDR2 FQNEAQ come from the germline V gene (reference sequence). This CDR3 is 15 amino acids long. This chain's CDR3 is CASSSAGSITGELFF. The CDR3 DNA reads as TGTGCCAGCAGCTCCGCCGGGTCCATAACCGGGGAGCTGTTTTTT.

The chain uses TRBV2 and TRBJ1-4; TRBD1 might be the D (6 bases). This CDR3 is 17 amino acids long. CDR1 is SNHLY and CDR2 is FYNNEI in the germline V gene. The V end was cut by 5 bases, the J end by 6 bases, with 22 bases between. The CDR3 spells CASSPSGVQGTDEKLFF. The CDR3 coding sequence is TGTGCCAGCAGTCCAAGTGGGGTACAGGGTACGGATGAAAAACTGTTTTTT.

This rearrangement joins TRBV27 to TRBJ2-4; D is undetermined. The CDR3 has 14 amino acids. V lost 5 bases and J lost 4, with 12 bases in between. CDR1 is MNHEY and CDR2 is SMNVEV in the germline V gene (reference sequence). The CDR3 region is CASSPHSKKNIQYF. The CDR3, as DNA: TGTGCCAGCAGTCCCCATTCGAAGAAAAACATTCAGTACTTC.

The gene calls are TRBV29-1 and TRBJ2-7; tentative D call: TRBD1 (5 bases). Germline values: CDR1 SQVTM, CDR2 ANQGSEA. Trimming removed 4 bases from V and 3 bases from J, with 19 bases in between. CDR3 length: 15 residues. CDR3 sequence: CSVGLSQGRDYEQYF. The CDR3, as DNA: TGCAGCGTTGGATTGTCGCAGGGTAGAGACTACGAGCAGTACTTC.

The CDR3 coding sequence is TGTGCCAGCAGCCTGCTCAGCGCAGATACGCAGTATTTT. Protein: CASSLLSADTQYF. The rearrangement uses TRBV5-5 and TRBJ2-3; D not resolved. The germline V and J ends were trimmed by 4 bases and 4 bases, with 10 bases remaining between them. The CDR3 is made up of 13 amino acids. Germline V gene lookup returns CDR1 SGHKS and CDR2 YYEKEE (reference sequence).

The chain carries TRBV28 and TRBJ1-2, with 8 nucleotides matching TRBD1. This CDR3 region has 14 residues. CDR1 is MDHEN and CDR2 is SYDVKM in the germline V gene. J lost 5 bases, V lost 5 bases, and 7 bases had no gene match. CDR3: CASSTGTGKYGYTF. CDR3 bases: TGTGCCAGCAGTACCGGGACAGGAAAATATGGCTACACCTTC.

This clone was counted a few times. This chain links TRBV5-4 with TRBJ2-7; the D gene is possibly TRBD2 (6 bases). Germline V gives CDR1 SGHNT, CDR2 YYREEE (reference sequence). Trimming stripped 3 bases from V and 2 bases from J, with 15 bases between. The CDR3 length is 15 residues. CDR3 residues: CASSSSSGGPYEQYF. The CDR3, as DNA: TGTGCCAGCAGCTCGTCAAGCGGAGGGCCCTACGAGCAGTACTTC.

The gene calls are TRBV6-4 and TRBJ1-4; D is uncertain. With 4 bases removed from V and 2 bases from J, the gap between germline ends came to 11 bases. The germline CDR1 and CDR2 sequences are MRHNA and SNTAGT. CDR3 length: 15 residues. The CDR3 sequence is CASSGYGWTNEKLFF. The CDR3 DNA sequence: TGTGCCAGCAGTGGCTATGGGTGGACTAATGAAAAACTGTTTTTT.

V usage is TRBV4-3 and J usage is TRBJ2-2; 9 bases align to TRBD2. Germline CDR1 LGHNA, CDR2 YSLEER. CDR3 length equals 16 residues. With 1 base clipped from V and 6 bases from J, the junction kept 6 bases outside the gene matches. The CDR3 coding sequence is TGCGCCAGCAGCCAAGGGGCGGGAGGGCCCTCCGGGGAGCTGTTTTTT. Translating it yields CASSQGAGGPSGELFF.

The V and J genes are TRBV5-4 and TRBJ1-4, with 7 bases aligning to TRBD1. The J segment lost 2 bases and the V segment lost 3 bases, leaving 7 bases of the junction unmatched. Germline V CDR1 and CDR2: SGHNT, YYREEE (reference sequence). CDR3 size: 16 residues. CDR3 bases: TGTGCCAGCAGCTCTGGACAGGCCGACACTAATGAAAAACTGTTTTTT. It is translated as CASSSGQADTNEKLFF.

This clone is medium-sized (0.01 to 0.1%) by share. V usage is TRBV4-3 and J usage is TRBJ2-3; 8 positions agree with TRBD1. Germline-derived CDR1 and CDR2 are LGHNA and YSLEER. The CDR3 is 14 amino acids. With V trimmed by 5 bases and J by 0 bases, 1 base remained unmatched. The CDR3: CASSTGGSTDTQYF. DNA for the CDR3: TGCGCCAGCAGCACAGGGGGTAGCACAGATACGCAGTATTTT.

This chain uses TRBV6-5 with TRBJ2-7, with D possibly matching TRBD1 (6 bases). Germline CDR1 is MNHEY and CDR2 is SVGAGI. The CDR3 is 16 amino acids. V gave up 3 bases and J gave up 0 bases, with 15 bases separating them. The CDR3 DNA follows: TGTGCCAGCAGTTATTCCGGGACAAAATTCTCCTACGAGCAGTACTTC. Its protein is CASSYSGTKFSYEQYF.

This clone came up once. The rearrangement links TRBV5-1 to TRBJ1-1; 10 nucleotides match TRBD1. With V trimmed by 0 bases and J by 6 bases, 8 bases remained unmatched. Germline V gene lookup returns CDR1 SGHRS and CDR2 YFSETQ. The CDR3 runs to 16 residues. The CDR3 sequence: CASSLASGTGASEAFF. Here the CDR3 DNA reads TGCGCCAGCAGCTTGGCCAGCGGGACAGGGGCGTCTGAAGCTTTCTTT.

V gene TRBV30 combines with J gene TRBJ1-6; D is unclear. From germline, CDR1 is GTSNPN and CDR2 SVGIG (reference sequence). V was trimmed by 2 bases and J by 7 bases, leaving 3 bases between them. The CDR3 is made up of 11 amino acids. The CDR3 region is CAWSTNSPLHF. The CDR3 DNA reads TGTGCCTGGAGTACGAATTCACCCCTCCACTTT.

The rearrangement joins TRBV21-1 to TRBJ1-2; no check of the table's D call, TRBD1, against the DNA was made. TRBV21-1 is listed as a pseudogene. CDR3 length equals 16 residues. The CDR3 region is CASTPGTGYPNYGYTF. CDR3 bases: TGTGCCAGCACCCCCGGGACAGGGTACCCCAACTATGGCTACACCTTC.

This sequence joins TRBV5-1 and TRBJ1-2; D is ambiguous. There are 14 residues in the CDR3. Germline assignment: CDR1 SGHRS and CDR2 YFSETQ. V dropped 0 bases and J dropped 6 bases, with 12 bases sitting between them. CDR3 amino acids: CASSLGPRSDGYTF. The CDR3 nucleotides are TGCGCCAGCAGCTTGGGGCCCAGGAGCGATGGCTACACCTTC.

This chain connects TRBV2 to TRBJ2-5; D may be TRBD1 (6 bases). The CDR3 spans 15 residues. CDR1 SNHLY and CDR2 FYNNEI come from the germline V gene. V was shortened by 7 bases and J by 3 bases, with 18 bases between the two germline ends. CDR3: CASNNNRDPKETQYF. Here the CDR3 DNA reads TGTGCCAGCAATAACAACAGGGACCCGAAAGAGACCCAGTACTTC.

This sequence joins TRBV7-3 and TRBJ2-1; D might be TRBD2 (5 bases). The CDR3 loop spans 13 amino acids. V lost 4 bases and J 9 bases, leaving 13 bases between the germline ends. The germline gives CDR1 SGHTA, CDR2 FQGTGA. Written as DNA, the CDR3 is TGTGCCAGCAGCTCCTCAACGGGGATTGAGCAGTTCTTC. Protein: CASSSSTGIEQFF.

The gene calls are TRBV6-1 and TRBJ2-6; D gene ambiguous. Trimming removed 3 bases at V and 1 base at J, with 1 base between. There are 13 residues in the CDR3. From germline, CDR1 is MNHNS and CDR2 SASEGT. DNA for the CDR3: TGTGCCAGCAGTGAGTCTGGGGCCAACGTCCTGACTTTC. Encoded protein: CASSESGANVLTF.

The J gene is TRBJ1-1, the V gene TRBV19, with TRBD1 as a possible D gene (5 bases). Germline V gene sequence: CDR1 LNHDA, CDR2 SQIVND (reference sequence). The CDR3 has 13 amino acids. Trimming cost V 3 bases and J 1 base, with 6 bases left between them. The CDR3 DNA sequence: TGTGCCAGTAGTATGGACAAGAACACTGAAGCTTTCTTT. Its protein is CASSMDKNTEAFF. The complete variable domain, with remaining parts taken from reference TRBV19 and TRBJ1-1, reads DGGITQSPKYLFRKEGQNVTLSCEQNLNHDAMYWYRQDPGQGLRLIYYSQIVNDFQKGDIAEGYSVSREKKESFPLTVTSAQKNPTAFYLCASSMDKNTEAFFGQGTRLTVV.

Sample share makes this clone medium-sized (0.01 to 0.1%). The gene calls are TRBV2 and TRBJ1-2; D is uncertain. CDR3 length: 13 amino acids. The V gene lost 1 base and the J gene lost 5 bases, with 8 bases spanning the gap. Germline CDR1 is SNHLY and CDR2 is FYNNEI. The CDR3 DNA is TGTGCCAGCAGTGAAGGATACTATTATGGCTACACCTTC. It codes for CASSEGYYYGYTF.

The chain carries TRBV28 and TRBJ2-7; D may be TRBD1 or TRBD2 (6 bases each). The CDR3 is made up of 11 amino acids. Trimming stripped 10 bases from V and 7 bases from J, with 14 bases between. Germline CDR1 is MDHEN and CDR2 is SYDVKM. The CDR3 loop is CATRGRKEQYF. CDR3 in DNA: TGTGCCACCCGGGGGCGGAAAGAGCAGTACTTC. The variable domain in full, with the rest retrieved from reference TRBV28 and TRBJ2-7, is DVKVTQSSRYLVKRTGEKVFLECVQDMDHENMFWYRQDPGLGLRLIYFSYDVKMKEKGDIPEGYSVSREKKERFSLILESASTNQTSMYLCATRGRKEQYFGPGTRLTVT.